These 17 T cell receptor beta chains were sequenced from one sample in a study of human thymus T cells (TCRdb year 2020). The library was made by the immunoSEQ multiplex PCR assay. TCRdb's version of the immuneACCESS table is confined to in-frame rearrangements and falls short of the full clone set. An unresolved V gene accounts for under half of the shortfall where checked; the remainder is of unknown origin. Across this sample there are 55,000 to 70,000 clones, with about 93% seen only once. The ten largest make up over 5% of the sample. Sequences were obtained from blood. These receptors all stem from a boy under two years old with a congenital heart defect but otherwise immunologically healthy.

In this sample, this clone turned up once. CDR3: CASSIGQRGFQETQYF. The CDR3 DNA reads as TGTGCCAGTAGTATAGGCCAGCGGGGGTTCCAAGAGACCCAGTACTTC. The chain has TRBV19 and TRBJ2-5, with 8 positions matching TRBD2. The germline CDR1 and CDR2 sequences are LNHDA and SQIVND (reference sequence). V was clipped by 1 base and J by 1 base; unmatched bases: 5. This CDR3 is built from 16 residues. Full variable domain (rest looked up from reference TRBV19 and TRBJ2-5): DGGITQSPKYLFRKEGQNVTLSCEQNLNHDAMYWYRQDPGQGLRLIYYSQIVNDFQKGDIAEGYSVSREKKESFPLTVTSAQKNPTAFYLCASSIGQRGFQETQYFGPGTRLLVL.

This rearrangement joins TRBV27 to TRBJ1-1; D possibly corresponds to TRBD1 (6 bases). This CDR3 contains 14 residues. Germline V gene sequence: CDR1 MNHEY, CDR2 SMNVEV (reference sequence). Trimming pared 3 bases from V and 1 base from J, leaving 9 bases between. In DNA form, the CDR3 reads TGTGCCAGCAGTTTCGGCAGGGGGAACACTGAAGCTTTCTTT. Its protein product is CASSFGRGNTEAFF.

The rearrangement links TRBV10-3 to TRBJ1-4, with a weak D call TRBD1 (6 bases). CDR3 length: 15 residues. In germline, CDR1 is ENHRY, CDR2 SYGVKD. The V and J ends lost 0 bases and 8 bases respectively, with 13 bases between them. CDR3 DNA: TGTGCCATCAGTGAGTCATCGGGGGCGGGGGAAAAACTGTTTTTT. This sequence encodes CAISESSGAGEKLFF.

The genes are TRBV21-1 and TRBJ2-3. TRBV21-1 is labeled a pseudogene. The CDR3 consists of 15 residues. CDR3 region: CASSKRNPRTDTQYF. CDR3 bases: TGTGCCAGCAGCAAACGTAACCCACGCACAGATACGCAGTATTTT.

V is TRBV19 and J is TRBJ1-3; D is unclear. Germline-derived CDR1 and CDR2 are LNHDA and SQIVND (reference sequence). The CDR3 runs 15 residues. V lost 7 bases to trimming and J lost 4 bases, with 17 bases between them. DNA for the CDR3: TGTGCCAGTATTCCTCAAGGTTGGGGAGGAAACACCATATATTTT. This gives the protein CASIPQGWGGNTIYF.

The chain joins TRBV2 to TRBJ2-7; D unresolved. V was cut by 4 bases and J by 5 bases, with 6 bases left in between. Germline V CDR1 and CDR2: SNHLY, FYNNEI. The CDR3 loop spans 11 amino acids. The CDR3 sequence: CASSGFHEQYF. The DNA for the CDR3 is TGTGCCAGCAGTGGCTTCCACGAGCAGTACTTC.

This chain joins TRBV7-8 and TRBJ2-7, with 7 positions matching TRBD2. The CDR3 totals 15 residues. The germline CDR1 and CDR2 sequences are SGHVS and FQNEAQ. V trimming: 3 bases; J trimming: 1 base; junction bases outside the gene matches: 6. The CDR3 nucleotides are TGTGCCAGCAGCTTTCGAGCGGGAAGTTCCTACGAGCAGTACTTC. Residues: CASSFRAGSSYEQYF.

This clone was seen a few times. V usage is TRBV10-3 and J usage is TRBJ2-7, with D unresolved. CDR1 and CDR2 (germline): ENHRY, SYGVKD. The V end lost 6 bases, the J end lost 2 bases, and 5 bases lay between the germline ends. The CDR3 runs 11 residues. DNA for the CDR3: TGTGCCATCAGCTCAGCCTACGAGCAGTACTTC. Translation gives CAISSAYEQYF.

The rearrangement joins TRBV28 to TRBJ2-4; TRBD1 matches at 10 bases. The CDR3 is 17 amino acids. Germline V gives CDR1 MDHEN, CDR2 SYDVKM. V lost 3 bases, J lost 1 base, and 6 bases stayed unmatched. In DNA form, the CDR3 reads TGTGCCAGCAGTTTCCACCCGGGACAGGGGGCCAAAAACATTCAGTACTTC. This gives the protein CASSFHPGQGAKNIQYF.

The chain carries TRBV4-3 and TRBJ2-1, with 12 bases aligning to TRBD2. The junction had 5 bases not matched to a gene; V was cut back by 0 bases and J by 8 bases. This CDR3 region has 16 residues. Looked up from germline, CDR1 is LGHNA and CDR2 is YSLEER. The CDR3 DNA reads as TGCGCCAGCAGCCAAGAGGCTAGCGGGGGGGCCTATGAGCAGTTCTTC. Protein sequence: CASSQEASGGAYEQFF.

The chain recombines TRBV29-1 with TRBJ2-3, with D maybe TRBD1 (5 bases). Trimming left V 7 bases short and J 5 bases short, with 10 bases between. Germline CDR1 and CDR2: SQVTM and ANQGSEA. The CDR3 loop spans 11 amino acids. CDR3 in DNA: TGCAGCGCCTCTAGGGGAGATACGCAGTATTTT. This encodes CSASRGDTQYF.

For the CDR3, the DNA is TGTGCCAGCTCTGAAATGAACACTGAAGCTTTCTTT. Translating it yields CASSEMNTEAFF. The chain links TRBV6-5 to TRBJ1-1; D call uncertain. V was cut by 8 bases and J by 0 bases, with 7 bases left in between. CDR3 length: 12 amino acids. CDR1 and CDR2 from the germline V gene are MNHEY and SVGAGI.

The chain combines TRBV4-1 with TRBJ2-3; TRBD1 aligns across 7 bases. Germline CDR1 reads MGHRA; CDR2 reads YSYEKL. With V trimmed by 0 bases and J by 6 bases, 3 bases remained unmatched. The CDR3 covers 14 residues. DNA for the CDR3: TGCGCCAGCAGCCAAGATCGAGGGGGCGATACGCAGTATTTT. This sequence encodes CASSQDRGGDTQYF.

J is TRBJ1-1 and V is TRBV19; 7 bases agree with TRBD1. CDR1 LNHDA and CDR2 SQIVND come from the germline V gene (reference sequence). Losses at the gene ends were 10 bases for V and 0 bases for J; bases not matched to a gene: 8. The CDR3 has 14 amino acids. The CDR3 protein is CAISTGKLNTEAFF. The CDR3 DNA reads TGTGCCATATCGACAGGGAAGCTGAACACTGAAGCTTTCTTT.

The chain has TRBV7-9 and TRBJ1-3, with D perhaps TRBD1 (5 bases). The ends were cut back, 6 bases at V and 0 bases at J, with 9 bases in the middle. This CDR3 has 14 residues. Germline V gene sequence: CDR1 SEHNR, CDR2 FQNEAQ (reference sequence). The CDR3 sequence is CASRRDSSGNTIYF. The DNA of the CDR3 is TGTGCCAGCAGACGTGACAGCTCTGGAAACACCATATATTTT.

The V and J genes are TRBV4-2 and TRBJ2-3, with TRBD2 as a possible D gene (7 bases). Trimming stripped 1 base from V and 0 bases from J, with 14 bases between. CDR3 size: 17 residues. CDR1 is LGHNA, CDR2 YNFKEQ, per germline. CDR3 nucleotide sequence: TGTGCCAGCAGCCAAGCAAGGGGGGGGGCTAGCACAGATACGCAGTATTTT. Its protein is CASSQARGGASTDTQYF.

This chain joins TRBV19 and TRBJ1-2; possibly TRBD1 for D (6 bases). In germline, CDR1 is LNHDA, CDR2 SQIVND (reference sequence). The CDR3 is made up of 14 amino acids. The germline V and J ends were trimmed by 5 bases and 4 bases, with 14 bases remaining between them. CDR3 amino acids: CASSALGGGYGYTF. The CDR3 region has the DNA TGTGCCAGTAGTGCGCTAGGGGGAGGCTATGGCTACACCTTC.